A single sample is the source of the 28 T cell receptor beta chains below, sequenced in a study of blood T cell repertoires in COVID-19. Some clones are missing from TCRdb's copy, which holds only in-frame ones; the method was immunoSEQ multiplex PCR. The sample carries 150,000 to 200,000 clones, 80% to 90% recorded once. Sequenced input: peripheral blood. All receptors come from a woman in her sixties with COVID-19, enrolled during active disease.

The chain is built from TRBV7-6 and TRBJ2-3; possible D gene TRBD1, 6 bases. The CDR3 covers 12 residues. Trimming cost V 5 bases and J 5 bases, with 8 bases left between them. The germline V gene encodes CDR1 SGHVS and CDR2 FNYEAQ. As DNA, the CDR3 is TGTGCCAGCAGCCAAGGGGGAGATACGCAGTATTTT. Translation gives CASSQGGDTQYF. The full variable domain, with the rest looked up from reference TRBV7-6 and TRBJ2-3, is GAGVSQSPRYKVTKRGQDVALRCDPISGHVSLYWYRQALGQGPEFLTYFNYEAQQDKSGLPNDRFSAERPEGSISTLTIQRTEQRDSAMYRCASSQGGDTQYFGPGTRLTVL.

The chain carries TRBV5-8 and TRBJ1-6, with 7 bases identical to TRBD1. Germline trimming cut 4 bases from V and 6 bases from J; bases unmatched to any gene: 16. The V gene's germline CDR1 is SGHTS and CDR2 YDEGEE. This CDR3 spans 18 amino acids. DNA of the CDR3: TGTGCCAGCAGCAGGGAACCGACAGGGTTATTAAGTAATTCACCCCTCCACTTT. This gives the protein CASSREPTGLLSNSPLHF.

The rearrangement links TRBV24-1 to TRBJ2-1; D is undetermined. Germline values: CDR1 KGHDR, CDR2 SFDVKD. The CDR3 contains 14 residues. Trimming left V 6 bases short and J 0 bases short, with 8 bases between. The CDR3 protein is CATSRHDSYNEQFF. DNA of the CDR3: TGTGCCACCAGTCGACATGACTCCTACAATGAGCAGTTCTTC.

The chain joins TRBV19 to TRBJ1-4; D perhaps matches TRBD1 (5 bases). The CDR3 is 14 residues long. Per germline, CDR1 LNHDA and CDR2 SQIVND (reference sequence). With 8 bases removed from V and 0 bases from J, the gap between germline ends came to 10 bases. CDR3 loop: CASRETATNEKLFF. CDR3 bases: TGTGCCAGTCGGGAGACAGCAACTAATGAAAAACTGTTTTTT.

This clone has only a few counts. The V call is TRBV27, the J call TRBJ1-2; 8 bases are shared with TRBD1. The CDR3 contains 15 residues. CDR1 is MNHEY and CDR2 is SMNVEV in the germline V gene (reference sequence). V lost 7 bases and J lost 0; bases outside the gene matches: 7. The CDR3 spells CASKGQAFTNYGYTF. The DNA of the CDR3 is TGTGCCAGCAAGGGACAGGCTTTTACTAACTATGGCTACACCTTC.

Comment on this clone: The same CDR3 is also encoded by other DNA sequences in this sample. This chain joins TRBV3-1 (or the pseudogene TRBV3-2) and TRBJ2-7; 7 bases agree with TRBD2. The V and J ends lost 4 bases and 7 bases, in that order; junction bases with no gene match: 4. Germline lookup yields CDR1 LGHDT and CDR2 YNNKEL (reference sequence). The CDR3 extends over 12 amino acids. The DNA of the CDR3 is TGTGCCAGCAGCCTACTGGGGGGGGAGCAGTACTTC. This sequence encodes CASSLLGGEQYF.

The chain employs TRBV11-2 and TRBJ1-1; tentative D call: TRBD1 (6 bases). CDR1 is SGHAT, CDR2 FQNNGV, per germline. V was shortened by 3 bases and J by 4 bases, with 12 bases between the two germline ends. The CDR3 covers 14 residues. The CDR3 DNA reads TGTGCCAGCAGCTTGGGGGGGCGCGGCACTGAAGCTTTCTTT. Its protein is CASSLGGRGTEAFF.

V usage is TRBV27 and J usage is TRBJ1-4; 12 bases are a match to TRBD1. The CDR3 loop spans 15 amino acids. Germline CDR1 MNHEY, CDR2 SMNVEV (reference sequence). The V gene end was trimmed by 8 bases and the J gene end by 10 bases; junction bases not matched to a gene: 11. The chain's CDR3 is CASGGLGTGGLKLFF. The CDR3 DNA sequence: TGTGCCAGCGGAGGCCTCGGGACAGGGGGCCTAAAACTGTTTTTT.

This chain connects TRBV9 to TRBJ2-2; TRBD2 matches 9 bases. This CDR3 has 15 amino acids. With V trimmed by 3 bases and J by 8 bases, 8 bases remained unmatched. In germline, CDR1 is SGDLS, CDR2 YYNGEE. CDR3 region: CASSATGTSWGELFF. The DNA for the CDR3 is TGTGCCAGCAGCGCGACCGGGACTAGCTGGGGGGAGCTGTTTTTT.

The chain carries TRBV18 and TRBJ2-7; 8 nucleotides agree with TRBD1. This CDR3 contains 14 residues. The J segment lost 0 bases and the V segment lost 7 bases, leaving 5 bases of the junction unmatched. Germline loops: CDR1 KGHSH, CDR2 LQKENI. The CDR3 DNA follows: TGTGCCAGCTGCGCGGACAGGGCCTCCTACGAGCAGTACTTC. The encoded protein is CASCADRASYEQYF.

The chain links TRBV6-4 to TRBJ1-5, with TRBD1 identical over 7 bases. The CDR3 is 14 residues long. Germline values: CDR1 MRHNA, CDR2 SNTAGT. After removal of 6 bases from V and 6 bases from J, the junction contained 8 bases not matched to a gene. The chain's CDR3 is CASSPDRTTQPQHF. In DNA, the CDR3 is TGTGCCAGCAGCCCGGACAGGACGACTCAGCCCCAGCATTTT.

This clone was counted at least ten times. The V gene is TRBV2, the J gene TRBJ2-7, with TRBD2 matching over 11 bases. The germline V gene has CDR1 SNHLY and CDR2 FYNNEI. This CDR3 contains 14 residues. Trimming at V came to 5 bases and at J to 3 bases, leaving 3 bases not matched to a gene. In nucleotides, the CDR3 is TGTGCCAGCAGTCGACTAGCGGGGCTCTACGAGCAGTACTTC. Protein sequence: CASSRLAGLYEQYF.

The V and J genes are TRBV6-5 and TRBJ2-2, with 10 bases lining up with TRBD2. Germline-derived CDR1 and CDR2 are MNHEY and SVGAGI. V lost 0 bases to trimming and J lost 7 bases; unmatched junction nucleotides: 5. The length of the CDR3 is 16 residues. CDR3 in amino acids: CASSYSASGSGGELFF. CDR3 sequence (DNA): TGTGCCAGCAGTTACTCAGCTAGCGGGAGCGGCGGGGAGCTGTTTTTT.

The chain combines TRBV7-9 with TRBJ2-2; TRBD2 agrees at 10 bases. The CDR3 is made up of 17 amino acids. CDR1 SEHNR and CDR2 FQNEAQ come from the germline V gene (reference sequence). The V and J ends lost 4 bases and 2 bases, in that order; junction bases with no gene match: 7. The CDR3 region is CASSWPTSGVNTGELFF. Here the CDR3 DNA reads TGTGCCAGCAGCTGGCCAACTAGCGGGGTTAACACCGGGGAGCTGTTTTTT.

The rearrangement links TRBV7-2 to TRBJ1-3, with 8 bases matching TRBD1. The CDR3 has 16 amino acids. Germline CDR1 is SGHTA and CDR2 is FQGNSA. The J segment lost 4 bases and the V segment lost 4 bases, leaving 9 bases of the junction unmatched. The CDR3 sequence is CASSSPDRVGGNTIYF. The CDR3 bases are TGTGCCAGCAGCTCACCGGACAGGGTAGGCGGAAACACCATATATTTT.

In DNA form, the CDR3 reads TGTGCCAAATCAAGGACTAAGCAAGATTCACCCCTCCACTTT. Residues: CAKSRTKQDSPLHF. The J gene is TRBJ1-6, the V gene TRBV2; the D is unclear. The CDR3 length is 14 residues. The germline V gene encodes CDR1 SNHLY and CDR2 FYNNEI. Deletions cut 10 bases from V and 8 bases from J, with 18 bases between.

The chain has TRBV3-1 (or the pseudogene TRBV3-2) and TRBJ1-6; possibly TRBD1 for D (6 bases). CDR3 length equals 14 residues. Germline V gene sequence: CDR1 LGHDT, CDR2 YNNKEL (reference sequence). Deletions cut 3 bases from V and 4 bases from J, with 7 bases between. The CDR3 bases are TGTGCCAGCAGCCAGGGACATTATAATTCACCCCTCCACTTT. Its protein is CASSQGHYNSPLHF.

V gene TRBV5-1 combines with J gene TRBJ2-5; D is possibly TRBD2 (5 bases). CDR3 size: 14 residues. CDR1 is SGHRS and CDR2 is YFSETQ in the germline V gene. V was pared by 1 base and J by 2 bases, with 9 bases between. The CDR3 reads CASSLRSGQETQYF. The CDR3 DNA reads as TGCGCCAGCAGCTTGAGGAGCGGTCAAGAGACCCAGTACTTC.

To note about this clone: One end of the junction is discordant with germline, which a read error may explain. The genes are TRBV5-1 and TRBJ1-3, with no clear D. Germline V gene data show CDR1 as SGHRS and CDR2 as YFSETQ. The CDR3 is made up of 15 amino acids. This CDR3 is CASSFEGFSGTTIYF. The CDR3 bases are TGCGCCAGCAGCTTTGAGGGTTTCTCTGGAACCACCATATATTTT.

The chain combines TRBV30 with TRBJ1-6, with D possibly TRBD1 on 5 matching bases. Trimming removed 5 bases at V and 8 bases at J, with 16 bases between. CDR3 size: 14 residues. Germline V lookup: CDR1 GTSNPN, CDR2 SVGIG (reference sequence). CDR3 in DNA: TGTGCCTGGTCCTGGGACTCAAGGGATTCACCCCTCCACTTT. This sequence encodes CAWSWDSRDSPLHF.

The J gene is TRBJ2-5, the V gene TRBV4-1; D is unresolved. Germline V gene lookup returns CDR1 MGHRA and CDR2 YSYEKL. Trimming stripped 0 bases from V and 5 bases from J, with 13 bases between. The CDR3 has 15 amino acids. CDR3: CASSQEGPALETQYF. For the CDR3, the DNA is TGCGCCAGCAGCCAAGAGGGCCCAGCTTTGGAGACCCAGTACTTC.

The CDR3 nucleotides read TGTGCCAGCAGCTTAGTGCTAGGCGGGCCTCCGAACACCGGGGAGCTGTTTTTT. Residues: CASSLVLGGPPNTGELFF. This chain links TRBV7-9 with TRBJ2-2, with D possibly TRBD2 on 5 matching bases. The CDR3 extends over 18 amino acids. V was shortened by 1 base and J by 0 bases, with 15 bases between the two germline ends. Germline CDR1 reads SEHNR; CDR2 reads FQNEAQ (reference sequence).

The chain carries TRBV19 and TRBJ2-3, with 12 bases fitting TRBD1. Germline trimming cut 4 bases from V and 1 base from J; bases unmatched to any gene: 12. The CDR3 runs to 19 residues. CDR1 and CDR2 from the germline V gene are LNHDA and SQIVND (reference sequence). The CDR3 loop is CASSTSGTGGISGTDTQYF. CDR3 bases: TGTGCCAGTAGTACCTCCGGGACAGGGGGCATAAGTGGCACAGATACGCAGTATTTT.

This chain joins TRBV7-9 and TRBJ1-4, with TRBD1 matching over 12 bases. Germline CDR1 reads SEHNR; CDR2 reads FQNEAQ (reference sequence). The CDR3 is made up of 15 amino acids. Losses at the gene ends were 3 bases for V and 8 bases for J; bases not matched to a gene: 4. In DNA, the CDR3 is TGTGCCAGCAGCTTTGCGGGACAGGGGGCCGAAAAACTGTTTTTT. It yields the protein CASSFAGQGAEKLFF.

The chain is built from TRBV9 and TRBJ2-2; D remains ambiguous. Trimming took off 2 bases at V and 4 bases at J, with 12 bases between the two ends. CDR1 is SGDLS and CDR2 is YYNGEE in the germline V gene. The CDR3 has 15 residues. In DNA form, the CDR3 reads TGTGCCAGCAGCGTCGGTCTAGTTCTCACCGGGGAGCTGTTTTTT. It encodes CASSVGLVLTGELFF.

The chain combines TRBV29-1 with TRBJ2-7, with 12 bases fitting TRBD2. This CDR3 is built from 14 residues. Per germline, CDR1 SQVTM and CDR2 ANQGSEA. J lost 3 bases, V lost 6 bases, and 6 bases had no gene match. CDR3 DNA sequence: TGCAGCGTGGAACTAGCGGGGGGTTACTACGAGCAGTACTTC. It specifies CSVELAGGYYEQYF.

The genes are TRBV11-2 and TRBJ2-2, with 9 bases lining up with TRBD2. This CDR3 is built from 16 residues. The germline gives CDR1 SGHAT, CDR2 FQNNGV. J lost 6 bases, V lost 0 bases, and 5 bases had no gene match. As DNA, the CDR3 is TGTGCCAGCAGCTTAGATTGGGGACTAGCTTCCGGGGAGCTGTTTTTT. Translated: CASSLDWGLASGELFF. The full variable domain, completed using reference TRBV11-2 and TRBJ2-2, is EAGVAQSPRYKIIEKRQSVAFWCNPISGHATLYWYQQILGQGPKLLIQFQNNGVVDDSQLPKDRFSAERLKGVDSTLKIQPAKLEDSAVYLCASSLDWGLASGELFFGEGSRLTVL.

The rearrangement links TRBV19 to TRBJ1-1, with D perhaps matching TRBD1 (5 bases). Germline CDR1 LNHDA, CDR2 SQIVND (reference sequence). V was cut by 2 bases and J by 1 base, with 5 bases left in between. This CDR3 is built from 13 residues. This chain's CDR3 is CASSIQGNTEAFF. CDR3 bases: TGTGCCAGTAGTATACAGGGGAACACTGAAGCTTTCTTT.